The 9 T cell receptor beta chains below all came from one sample that was sequenced in a study of shared clonotypes between healthy human individuals. Produced via immunoSEQ multiplex PCR; TCRdb's table is partial and in-frame only. The table has some 2,500,000 clones, 85% to 95% seen once. The specimen sequenced was naive CD4+ T cells from PBMCs. Subset specified: CD45RA+ positively selected. These receptors all come from a man aged 18 to 29 in good health. Some clones in this sample may be carry-over from other donors' samples.

The V call is TRBV5-1, the J call TRBJ2-1; D tentatively fits TRBD1 or TRBD2 (5 bases each). Trimming removed 1 base at V and 10 bases at J, with 24 bases between. From germline, CDR1 is SGHRS and CDR2 YFSETQ. The CDR3 runs 17 residues. The CDR3 protein is CASSLRAPGRRVGEQFF. The CDR3 coding sequence is TGCGCCAGCAGCTTGAGAGCGCCGGGACGCCGAGTTGGGGAGCAGTTCTTC.

The rearrangement links TRBV5-8 to TRBJ1-5; D call uncertain. The CDR3 is 12 amino acids. Per germline, CDR1 SGHTS and CDR2 YDEGEE. With 4 bases removed from V and 6 bases from J, the gap between germline ends came to 8 bases. CDR3 protein: CASSPRPQPQHF. The CDR3 DNA is TGTGCCAGCAGCCCCCGGCCTCAGCCCCAGCATTTT.

A word on this clone: The junction and the germline gene differ at one end; a read error may be behind it. This specimen includes other DNA sequences encoding the same CDR3. The chain links TRBV28 to TRBJ2-6, with 7 nucleotides matching TRBD1. Germline CDR1 MDHEN, CDR2 SYDVKM. This CDR3 has 15 residues. CDR3 nucleotides: TGTGCCAGCAGCCGACAGGGTTCTGGGGCCAATGTCCTGACTTTC. It is translated as CASSRQGSGANVLTF.

V and J are TRBV5-4 and TRBJ2-7; 11 bases fit TRBD1. V shed 0 bases and J 4 bases; nucleotides not matched to a gene: 6. This CDR3 has 16 amino acids. The germline CDR1 and CDR2 sequences are SGHNT and YYREEE (reference sequence). DNA for the CDR3: TGTGCCAGCAGCTTGGGCCTGGGACAGGGGGAATACGAGCAGTACTTC. This translates into CASSLGLGQGEYEQYF.

This clone was counted a single time. The rearrangement joins TRBV2 to TRBJ2-2, with D possibly TRBD2 on 5 matching bases. This CDR3 comprises 14 residues. Trimming left V 7 bases short and J 2 bases short, with 11 bases between. The germline V gene encodes CDR1 SNHLY and CDR2 FYNNEI. CDR3 in amino acids: CASIPRLNTGELFF. For the CDR3, the DNA is TGTGCCAGCATTCCCAGACTAAACACCGGGGAGCTGTTTTTT.

V is TRBV5-6 and J is TRBJ1-5; 7 positions agree with TRBD1. Germline values: CDR1 SGHDT, CDR2 YYEEEE. V dropped 4 bases and J dropped 1; count of bases not matched to a gene: 8. The CDR3 is 16 residues long. The CDR3 region has the DNA TGTGCCAGCAGCCTCCGGGGCAGGGGGAGCAATCAGCCCCAGCATTTT. Its protein product is CASSLRGRGSNQPQHF.

The genes are TRBV14 and TRBJ1-4; 9 positions match TRBD1. Trimming took 2 bases from V and 10 from J; bases not matched to a gene: 17. Per the germline V gene, CDR1 is SGHDN and CDR2 is FVKESK. This CDR3 is built from 18 residues. The CDR3 bases are TGTGCCAGCAGCCAAAGTTCCCCCCCGGGACAGGGTGTTGGAAAACTGTTTTTT. Residues: CASSQSSPPGQGVGKLFF.

CDR3 sequence (DNA): TGCGCCAGCAGCTACGACAGAAACTATGGCTACACCTTC. This sequence encodes CASSYDRNYGYTF. The chain has TRBV5-1 and TRBJ1-2, with D possibly matching TRBD1 (5 bases). The germline gives CDR1 SGHRS, CDR2 YFSETQ. The length of the CDR3 is 13 residues. Trimming left V 3 bases short and J 2 bases short, with 8 bases between. Combining the CDR3 with reference TRBV5-1 and TRBJ1-2 gives the whole variable domain KAGVTQTPRYLIKTRGQQVTLSCSPISGHRSVSWYQQTPGQGLQFLFEYFSETQRNKGNFPGRFSGRQFSNSRSEMNVSTLELGDSALYLCASSYDRNYGYTFGSGTRLTVV.

J is TRBJ2-5 and V is TRBV10-2, with 8 bases fitting TRBD1. The J call is uncertain, as TRBJ2-7 better fits the DNA end. The CDR3 is 15 amino acids. Germline V gene data show CDR1 as WSHSY and CDR2 as SAAADI. This chain's CDR3 is CASSDPGGSSYEQYF. The DNA for the CDR3 is TGCGCCAGCAGTGACCCAGGGGGCAGCTCCTACGAGCAGTACTTC.